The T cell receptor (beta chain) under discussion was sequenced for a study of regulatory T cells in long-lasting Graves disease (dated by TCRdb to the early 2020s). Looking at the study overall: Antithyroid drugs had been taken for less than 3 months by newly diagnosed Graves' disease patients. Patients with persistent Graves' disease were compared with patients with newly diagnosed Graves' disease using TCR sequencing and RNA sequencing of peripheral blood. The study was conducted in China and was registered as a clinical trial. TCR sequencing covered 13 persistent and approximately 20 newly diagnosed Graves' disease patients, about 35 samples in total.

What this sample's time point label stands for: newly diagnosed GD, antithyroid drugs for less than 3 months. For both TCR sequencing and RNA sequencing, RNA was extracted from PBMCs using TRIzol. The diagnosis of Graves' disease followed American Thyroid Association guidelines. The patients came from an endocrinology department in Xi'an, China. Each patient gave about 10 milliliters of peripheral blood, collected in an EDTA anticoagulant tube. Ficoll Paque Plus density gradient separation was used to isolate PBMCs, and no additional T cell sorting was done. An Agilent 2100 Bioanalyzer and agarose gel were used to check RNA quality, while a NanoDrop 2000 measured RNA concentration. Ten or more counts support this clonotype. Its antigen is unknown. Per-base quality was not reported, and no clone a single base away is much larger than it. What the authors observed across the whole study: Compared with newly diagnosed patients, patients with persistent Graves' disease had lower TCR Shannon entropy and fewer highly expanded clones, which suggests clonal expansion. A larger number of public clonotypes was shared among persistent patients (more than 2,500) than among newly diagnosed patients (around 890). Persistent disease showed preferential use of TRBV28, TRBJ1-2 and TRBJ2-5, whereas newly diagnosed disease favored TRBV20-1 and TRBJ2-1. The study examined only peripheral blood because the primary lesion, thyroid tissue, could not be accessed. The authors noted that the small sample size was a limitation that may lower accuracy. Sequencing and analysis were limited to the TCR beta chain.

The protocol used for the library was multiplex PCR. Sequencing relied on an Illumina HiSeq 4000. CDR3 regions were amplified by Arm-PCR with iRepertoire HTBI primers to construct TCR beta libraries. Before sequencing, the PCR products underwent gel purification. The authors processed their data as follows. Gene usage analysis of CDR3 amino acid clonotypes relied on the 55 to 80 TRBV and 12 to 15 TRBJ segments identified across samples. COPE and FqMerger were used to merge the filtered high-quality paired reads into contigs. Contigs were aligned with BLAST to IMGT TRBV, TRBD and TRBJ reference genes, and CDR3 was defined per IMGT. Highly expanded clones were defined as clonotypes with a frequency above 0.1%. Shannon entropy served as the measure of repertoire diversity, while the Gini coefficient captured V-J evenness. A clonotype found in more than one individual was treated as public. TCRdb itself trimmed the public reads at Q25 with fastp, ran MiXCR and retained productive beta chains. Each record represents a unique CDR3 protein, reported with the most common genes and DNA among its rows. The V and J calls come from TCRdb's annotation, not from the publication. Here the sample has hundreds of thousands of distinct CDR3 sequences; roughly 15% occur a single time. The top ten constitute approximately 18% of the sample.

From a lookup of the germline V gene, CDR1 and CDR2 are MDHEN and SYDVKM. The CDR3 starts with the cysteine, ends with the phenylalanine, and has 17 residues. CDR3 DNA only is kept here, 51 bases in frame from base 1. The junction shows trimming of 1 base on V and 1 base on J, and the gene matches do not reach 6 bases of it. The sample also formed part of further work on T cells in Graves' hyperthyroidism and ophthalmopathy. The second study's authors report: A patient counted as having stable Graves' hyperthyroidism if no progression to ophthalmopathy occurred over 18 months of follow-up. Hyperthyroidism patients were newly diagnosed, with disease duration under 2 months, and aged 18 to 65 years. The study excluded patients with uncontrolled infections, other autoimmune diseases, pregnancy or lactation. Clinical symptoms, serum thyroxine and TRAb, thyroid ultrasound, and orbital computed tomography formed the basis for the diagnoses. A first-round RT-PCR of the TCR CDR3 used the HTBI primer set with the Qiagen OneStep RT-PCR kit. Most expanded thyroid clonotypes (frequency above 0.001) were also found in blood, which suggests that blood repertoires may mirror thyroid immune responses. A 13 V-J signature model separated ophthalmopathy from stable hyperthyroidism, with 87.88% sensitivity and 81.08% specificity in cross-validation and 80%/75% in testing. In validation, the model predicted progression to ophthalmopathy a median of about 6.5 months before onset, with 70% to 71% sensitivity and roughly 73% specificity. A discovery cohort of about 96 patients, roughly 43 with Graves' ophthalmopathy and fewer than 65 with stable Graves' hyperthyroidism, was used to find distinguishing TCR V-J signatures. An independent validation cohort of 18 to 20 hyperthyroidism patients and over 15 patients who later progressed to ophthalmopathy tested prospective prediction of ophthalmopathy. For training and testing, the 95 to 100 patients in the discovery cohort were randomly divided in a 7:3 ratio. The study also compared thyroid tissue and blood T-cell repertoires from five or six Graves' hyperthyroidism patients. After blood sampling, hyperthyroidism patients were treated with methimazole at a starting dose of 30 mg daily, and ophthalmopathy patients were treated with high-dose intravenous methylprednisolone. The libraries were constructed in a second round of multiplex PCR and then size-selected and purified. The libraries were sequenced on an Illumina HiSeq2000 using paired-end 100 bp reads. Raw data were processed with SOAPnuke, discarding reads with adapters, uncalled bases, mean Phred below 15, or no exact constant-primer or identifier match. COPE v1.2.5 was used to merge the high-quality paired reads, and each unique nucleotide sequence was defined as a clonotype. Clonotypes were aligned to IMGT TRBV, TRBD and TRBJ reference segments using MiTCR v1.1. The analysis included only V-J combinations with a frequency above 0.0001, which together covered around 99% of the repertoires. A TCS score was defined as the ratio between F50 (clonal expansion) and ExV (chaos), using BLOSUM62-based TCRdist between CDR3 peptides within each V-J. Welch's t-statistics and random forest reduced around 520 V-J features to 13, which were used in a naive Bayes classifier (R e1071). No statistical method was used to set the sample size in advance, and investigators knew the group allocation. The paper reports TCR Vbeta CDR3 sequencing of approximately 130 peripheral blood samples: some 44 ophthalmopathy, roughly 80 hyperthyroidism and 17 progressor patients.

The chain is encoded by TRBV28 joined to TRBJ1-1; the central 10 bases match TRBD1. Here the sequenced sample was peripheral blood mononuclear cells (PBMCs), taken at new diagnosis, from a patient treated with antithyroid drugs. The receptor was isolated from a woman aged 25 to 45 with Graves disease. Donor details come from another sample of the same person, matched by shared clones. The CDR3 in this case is CASSLSDRGFSNTEAFF. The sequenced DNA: TGTGCCAGCAGTTTATCGGACAGGGGGTTTTCGAACACTGAAGCTTTCTTT.